This TCR beta chain was profiled in a study of T cell repertoires in cytomegalovirus infection. Whole-study context: Epitope selection comprised recently identified HLA-C-restricted CMV epitopes and well-studied HLA-B-restricted CMV epitopes. The public TCR beta signatures pointed to both CMV infection and matching HLA type. Overall study results and limits: Carriers of CMV and the relevant HLA type were discriminated by public TCR beta frequency. CMV-specific TCR beta clonotypes restricted by HLA-C dominated the ex vivo response.

TCRdb independently ran MiXCR on the reads; one entry per CDR3 protein. The sample shows about 740,000 distinct CDR3 sequences, around 32% of them seen only once. As to this clonotype: Antigen: not known.

This TCR was sampled from a human donor in good health (CMV status not recorded). Some clones in this sample may be carry-over from other donors' samples. The sequences come from cultured PBMCs, collected from culture after CMV antigen stimulation.

Here the CDR3 reads CASSPLHSKLTSDTQYF. In nucleotides, the CDR3 is TGTGCCAGCAGTCCTCTTCACAGCAAACTCACCTCAGATACGCAGTATTTT. The genes are TRBV27 and TRBJ2-3; D gene uncertain. The CDR3 is 17 residues long. Trimming stripped 5 bases from V and 4 bases from J, with 22 bases between. The V gene's germline CDR1 is MNHEY and CDR2 SMNVEV (reference sequence).